Sequencing of this T cell receptor (beta chain) was carried out in a study of cytomegalovirus exposure and HLA in healthy donors. This clone has just one count. V was clipped by 1 base and J by 8 bases; unmatched bases: 6. Germline V gives CDR1 MGHRA, CDR2 YSYEKL. This CDR3 region has 14 residues. Use of 60 Vbeta and 13 Jbeta primers characterized the PCR. Repertoires were generated with immunoSEQ multiplex PCR, while TCRdb's copy carries only in-frame clones and drops some. The sample records around 100,000 clones, 76% being singletons. The sequenced sample consisted of PBMCs. The chain is built from TRBV4-1 and TRBJ1-2; 8 bases fit TRBD1. The receptor's source is a woman aged 45-59 years in good health and CMV-seropositive. Here the CDR3 reads CASSQGRGLGGYTF. The CDR3 DNA reads TGCGCCAGCAGCCAAGGCAGGGGGCTAGGGGGCTACACCTTC.